What follows are 7 T cell receptor beta chains derived from one specimen sequenced in a study of molecular identifiers for immune sequencing clone quantification. TCRdb re-derived calls from the PCR reads in MiXCR, one entry per CDR3 protein. The table shows some 680,000 distinct CDR3 sequences, with over 25% occurring only once. The sample consisted of naive CD8+ T cells from blood, with Jurkat cell RNA spiked in. Regarding subset: FACS-sorted CD8+CD4-CCR7+CD45RA+ naive T cells. All receptors derive from a human donor in good health. Some libraries in this study had Jurkat cell RNA spiked in.

This chain links TRBV4-1 with TRBJ2-5; 9 nucleotides line up with TRBD2. The germline V gene has CDR1 MGHRA and CDR2 YSYEKL. With 3 bases clipped from V and 2 bases from J, the junction kept 7 bases outside the gene matches. CDR3 length: 16 residues. CDR3 loop: CASSQQRGASQETQYF. CDR3 nucleotide sequence: TGCGCCAGCAGCCAGCAGCGGGGGGCCTCACAAGAGACCCAGTACTTC.

This clonotype has ten or more counts. The chain recombines TRBV11-2 with TRBJ2-7; maybe TRBD2 (5 bases). The V end lost 1 base, the J end lost 5 bases, and 9 bases lay between the germline ends. Per germline, CDR1 SGHAT and CDR2 FQNNGV. The CDR3 runs to 13 residues. In nucleotides, the CDR3 is TGTGCCAGCAGCTTAGGTCCGCGGGACGAGCAGTACTTC. It codes for CASSLGPRDEQYF.

On this clonotype: Relative to the germline gene, one junction end is altered; a read error may explain this. V and J are TRBV4-1 and TRBJ2-5; no reliable D call. CDR1 MGHRA and CDR2 YSYEKL come from the germline V gene. The length of the CDR3 is 14 residues. CDR3 residues: CASSQGRSQEPQYF. In DNA form, the CDR3 reads TGCGCCAGCAGCCAAGGCAGGAGCCAAGAGCCCCAGTACTTC.

There are many counts of this clonotype. The chain couples TRBV20-1 to TRBJ2-2; D is perhaps TRBD1 (6 bases). Trimming removed 0 bases from V and 0 bases from J, with 17 bases in between. The CDR3 is 18 residues long. Per germline, CDR1 DFQATT and CDR2 SNEGSKA (reference sequence). The CDR3 region has the DNA TGCAGTGCTAGAGATGTCCAGGGGAAAGCTCCGAACACCGGGGAGCTGTTTTTT. Its translation is CSARDVQGKAPNTGELFF.

The chain links TRBV12-3 or TRBV12-4 to TRBJ2-3; 9 bases align to TRBD2. The CDR3 length is 15 residues. V was pared by 5 bases and J by 2 bases, with 5 bases of the junction left unmatched. The CDR3 here is CASSRSSGNTDTQYF. The CDR3 DNA follows: TGTGCCAGCAGTCGGTCTAGCGGGAACACAGATACGCAGTATTTT.

This clonotype was observed a handful of times. For the CDR3, the DNA is TGTGCCAGCAGCGCCGGGGGACTAGCTGTCTATGAGCAGTTCTTC. It codes for CASSAGGLAVYEQFF. This chain connects TRBV9 to TRBJ2-1, with 9 bases matching TRBD2. Germline V gene data show CDR1 as SGDLS and CDR2 as YYNGEE. V lost 3 bases, J lost 8 bases, and 9 bases stayed unmatched. The CDR3 extends over 15 amino acids.

A few counts support this clonotype. The rearrangement uses TRBV7-9 and TRBJ1-4, with a tentative D call TRBD1 (5 bases). CDR1 and CDR2 from the germline V gene are SEHNR and FQNEAQ (reference sequence). Trimming stripped 3 bases from V and 4 bases from J, with 15 bases between. The CDR3 consists of 16 residues. The CDR3 region has the DNA TGTGCCAGCAGCTTTGGACGCGGGGGTGGTAATGAAAAACTGTTTTTT. Amino acid sequence: CASSFGRGGGNEKLFF.